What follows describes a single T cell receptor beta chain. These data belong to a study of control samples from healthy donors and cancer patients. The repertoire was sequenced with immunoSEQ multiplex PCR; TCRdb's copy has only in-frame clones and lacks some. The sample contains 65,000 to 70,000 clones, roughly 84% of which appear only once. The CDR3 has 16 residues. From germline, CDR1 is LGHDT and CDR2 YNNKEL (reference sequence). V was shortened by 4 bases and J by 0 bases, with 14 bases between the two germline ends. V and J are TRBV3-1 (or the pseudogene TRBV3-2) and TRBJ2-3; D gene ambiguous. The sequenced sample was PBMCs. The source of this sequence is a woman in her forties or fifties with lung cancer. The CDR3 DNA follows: TGTGCCAGCAGCCCGTTCAGGTCAGCTAGCACAGATACGCAGTATTTT. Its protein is CASSPFRSASTDTQYF.